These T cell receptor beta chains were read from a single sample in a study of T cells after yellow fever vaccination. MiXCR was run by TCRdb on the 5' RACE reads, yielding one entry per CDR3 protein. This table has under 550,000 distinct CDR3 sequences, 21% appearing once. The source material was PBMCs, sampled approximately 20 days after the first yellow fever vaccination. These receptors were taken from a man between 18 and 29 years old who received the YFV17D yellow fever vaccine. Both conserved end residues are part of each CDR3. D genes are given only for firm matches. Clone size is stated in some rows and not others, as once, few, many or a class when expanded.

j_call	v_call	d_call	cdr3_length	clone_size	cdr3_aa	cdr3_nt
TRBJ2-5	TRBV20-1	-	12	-	CSAGPVLETQYF	TGCAGTGCAGGACCAGTCCTGGAGACCCAGTACTTC
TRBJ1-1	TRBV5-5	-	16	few	CASSSQGFSVKTEAFF	TGTGCCAGCAGCTCCCAGGGTTTTTCGGTCAAGACTGAAGCTTTCTTT
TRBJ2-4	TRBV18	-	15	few	CASSRDPTAKNIQYF	TGTGCCAGCTCACGGGACCCTACAGCCAAAAACATTCAGTACTTC
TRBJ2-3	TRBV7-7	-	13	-	CASSLRLVDTQYF	TGTGCCAGCAGCTTACGGCTGGTAGATACGCAGTATTTT
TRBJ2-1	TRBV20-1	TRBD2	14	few	CSAGGGALWNEQFF	TGCAGTGCCGGGGGGGGGGCCCTTTGGAATGAGCAGTTCTTC
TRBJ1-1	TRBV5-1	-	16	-	CASSHSVRGRNTEAFF	TGCGCCAGCAGCCATTCCGTCCGTGGACGGAACACTGAAGCTTTCTTT
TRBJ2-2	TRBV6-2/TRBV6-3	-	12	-	CASSSLAGELFF	TGTGCCAGCAGCTCCCTGGCGGGGGAGCTGTTTTTT
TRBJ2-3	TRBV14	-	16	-	CASSQATAAYTDTQYF	TGTGCCAGCAGCCAAGCCACGGCGGCCTACACAGATACGCAGTATTTT
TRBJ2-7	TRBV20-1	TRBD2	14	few	CSARSGAPYYEQYF	TGCAGTGCTAGAAGCGGGGCACCCTATTACGAGCAGTACTTC
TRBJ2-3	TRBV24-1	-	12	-	CATSEFTDTQYF	TGTGCCACCAGTGAATTCACAGATACGCAGTATTTT
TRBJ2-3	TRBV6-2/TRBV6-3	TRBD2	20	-	CASSTLAGDPVESSTDTQYF	TGTGCCAGCAGTACCTTAGCGGGGGACCCCGTGGAGTCCTCCACAGATACGCAGTATTTT
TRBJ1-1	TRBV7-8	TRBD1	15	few	CASSWGGQGWTEAFF	TGTGCCAGCAGCTGGGGCGGACAGGGTTGGACTGAAGCTTTCTTT
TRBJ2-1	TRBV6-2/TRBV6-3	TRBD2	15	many	CASSPSGGARGEQFF	TGTGCCAGCAGTCCCTCCGGGGGGGCAAGGGGGGAGCAGTTCTTC
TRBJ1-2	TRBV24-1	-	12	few	CATSAGSSGYTF	TGTGCCACCAGTGCCGGATCGTCCGGCTACACCTTC
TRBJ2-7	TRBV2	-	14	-	CASSEYTGKDEQYF	TGTGCCAGCAGTGAATACACAGGGAAGGACGAGCAGTACTTC
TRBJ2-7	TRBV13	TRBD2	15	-	CASSLRPGLSYEQYF	TGTGCCAGCAGTTTAAGGCCGGGACTAAGCTACGAGCAGTACTTC
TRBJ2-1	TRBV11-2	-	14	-	CASSLVAYSGEQFF	TGTGCCAGCAGCTTAGTAGCCTATTCGGGTGAGCAGTTCTTC
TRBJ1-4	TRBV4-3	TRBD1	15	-	CASSPKIQGERKLFF	TGCGCCAGCAGCCCAAAGATACAGGGGGAGAGAAAACTGTTTTTT
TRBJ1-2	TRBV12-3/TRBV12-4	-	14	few	CASSPNRHLPGYTF	TGTGCCAGCAGTCCCAATCGTCACCTTCCTGGCTACACCTTC
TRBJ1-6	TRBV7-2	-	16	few	CASRLERGSGNSPLHF	TGTGCCAGCAGGTTGGAAAGGGGATCTGGGAATTCACCCCTCCACTTT
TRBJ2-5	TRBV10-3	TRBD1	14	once	CAISRDRGSETQYF	TGTGCCATCAGTCGGGACAGGGGTTCCGAGACCCAGTACTTC
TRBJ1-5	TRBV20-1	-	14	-	CSAQNVRPDQPQHF	TGCAGTGCTCAAAACGTCCGTCCCGATCAGCCCCAGCATTTT
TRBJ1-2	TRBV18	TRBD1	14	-	CASSPGDRDYGYTF	TGTGCCAGCTCACCAGGAGACAGGGACTACGGCTACACCTTC
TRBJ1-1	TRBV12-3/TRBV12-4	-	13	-	CASNRQENTEAFF	TGTGCCAGCAACAGACAGGAGAACACTGAAGCTTTCTTT
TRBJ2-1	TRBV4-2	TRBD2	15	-	CASSQARGRDNEQFF	TGTGCCAGCAGCCAAGCGCGGGGGAGAGACAATGAGCAGTTCTTC
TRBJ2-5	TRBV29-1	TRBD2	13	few	CSVGSGTRAHQYF	TGCAGCGTCGGTTCCGGGACTAGGGCCCACCAGTACTTC
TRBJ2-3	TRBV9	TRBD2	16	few	CASSVEKAGVPDTQYF	TGTGCCAGCAGCGTAGAGAAAGCGGGGGTGCCCGATACGCAGTATTTT
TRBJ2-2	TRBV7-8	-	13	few	CASSPGITGELFF	TGTGCCAGCAGCCCGGGAATCACCGGGGAGCTGTTTTTT
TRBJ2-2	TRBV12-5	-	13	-	CASGPQRTGELFF	TGTGCTAGTGGTCCTCAGAGGACCGGGGAGCTGTTTTTT
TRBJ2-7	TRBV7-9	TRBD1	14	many	CASSRTGPTYEQYF	TGTGCCAGCAGCCGGACAGGGCCTACCTACGAGCAGTACTTC
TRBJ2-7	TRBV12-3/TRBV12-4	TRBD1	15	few	CASSLGQGLPYEQYF	TGTGCCAGCAGCCTGGGACAGGGGCTTCCCTACGAGCAGTACTTC
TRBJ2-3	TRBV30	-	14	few	CAWSQMVSTDTQYF	TGTGCCTGGAGTCAGATGGTCTCCACAGATACGCAGTATTTT
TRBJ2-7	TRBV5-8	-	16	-	CASSLPFIGPSYEQYF	TGTGCCAGCAGCTTGCCCTTCATCGGGCCCTCCTACGAGCAGTACTTC
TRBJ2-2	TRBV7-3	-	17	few	CASSLTPEEMRTGELFF	TGTGCCAGCAGCTTAACACCCGAAGAGATGAGAACCGGGGAGCTGTTTTTT
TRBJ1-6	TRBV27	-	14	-	CASSLGGVISPLHF	TGTGCCAGCAGTTTAGGGGGGGTGATTTCACCCCTCCACTTT
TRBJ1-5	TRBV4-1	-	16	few	CASRETAWEGNQPQHF	TGCGCCAGCAGAGAGACAGCTTGGGAGGGCAATCAGCCCCAGCATTTT
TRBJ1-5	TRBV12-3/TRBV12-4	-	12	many	CASSSREGTQHF	TGTGCCAGCAGTTCCAGGGAAGGGACCCAGCATTTT
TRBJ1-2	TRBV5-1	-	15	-	CASSSGTTTNYGYTF	TGCGCCAGCAGCTCCGGGACAACTACTAACTATGGCTACACCTTC
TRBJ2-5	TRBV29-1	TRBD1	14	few	CSSRLGTGQETQYF	TGCAGCTCCAGACTCGGGACAGGACAAGAGACCCAGTACTTC
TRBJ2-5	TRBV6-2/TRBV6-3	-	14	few	CASSYMGPQRAQYF	TGTGCCAGCAGTTACATGGGGCCCCAAAGGGCCCAGTACTTC
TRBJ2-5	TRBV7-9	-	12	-	CASHGTRDASSF	TGTGCCAGCCATGGGACCCGGGACGCCTCGTCCTTC
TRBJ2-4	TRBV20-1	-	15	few	CSASWQGLAKNIQYF	TGCAGTGCTAGCTGGCAGGGGTTGGCCAAAAACATTCAGTACTTC
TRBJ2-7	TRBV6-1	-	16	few	CASSEVGAVLVYEQYF	TGTGCCAGCAGTGAGGTGGGGGCGGTCCTTGTCTACGAGCAGTACTTC
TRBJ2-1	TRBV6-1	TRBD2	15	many	CASNLAGGSYNEQFF	TGTGCCAGCAACCTAGCGGGGGGGTCCTACAATGAGCAGTTCTTC